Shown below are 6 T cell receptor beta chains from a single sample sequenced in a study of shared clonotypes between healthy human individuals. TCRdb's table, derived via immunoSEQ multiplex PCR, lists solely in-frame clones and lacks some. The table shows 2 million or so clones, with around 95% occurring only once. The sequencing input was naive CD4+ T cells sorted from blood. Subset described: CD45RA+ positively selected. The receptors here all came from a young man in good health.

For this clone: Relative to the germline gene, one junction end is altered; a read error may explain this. The CDR3, as DNA: TGTGCCAGCAGCCAAGATTCGCGTATAGATACGCAGTACTTT. Encoded protein: CASSQDSRIDTQYF. The chain joins TRBV4-2 to TRBJ2-3; D is unclear. The germline gives CDR1 LGHNA, CDR2 YNFKEQ. The CDR3 loop spans 14 amino acids.

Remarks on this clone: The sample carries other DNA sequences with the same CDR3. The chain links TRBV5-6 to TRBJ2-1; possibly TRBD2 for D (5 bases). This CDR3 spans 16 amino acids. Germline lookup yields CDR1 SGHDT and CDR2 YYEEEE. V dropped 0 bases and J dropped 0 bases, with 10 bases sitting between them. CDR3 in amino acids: CASSLGGPTSYNEQFF. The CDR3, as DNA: TGTGCCAGCAGCTTGGGCGGGCCCACCTCCTACAATGAGCAGTTCTTC.

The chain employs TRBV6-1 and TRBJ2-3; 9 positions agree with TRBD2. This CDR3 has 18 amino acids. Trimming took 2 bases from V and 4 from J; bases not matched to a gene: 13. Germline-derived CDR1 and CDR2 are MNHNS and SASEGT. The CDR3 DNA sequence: TGTGCCAGCAGTGAACGCCTAGGCGGGAGGGCCGGCGCAGATACGCAGTATTTT. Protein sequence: CASSERLGGRAGADTQYF.

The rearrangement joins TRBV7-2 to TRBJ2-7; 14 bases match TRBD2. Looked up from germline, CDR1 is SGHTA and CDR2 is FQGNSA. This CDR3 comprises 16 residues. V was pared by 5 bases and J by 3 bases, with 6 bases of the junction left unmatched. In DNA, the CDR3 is TGTGCCAGCAGCCTTCGGACTAGCGGGAGGAACTACGAGCAGTACTTC. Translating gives CASSLRTSGRNYEQYF. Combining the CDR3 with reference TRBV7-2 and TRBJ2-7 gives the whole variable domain GAGVSQSPSNKVTEKGKDVELRCDPISGHTALYWYRQSLGQGLEFLIYFQGNSAPDKSGLPSDRFSAERTGGSVSTLTIQRTQQEDSAVYLCASSLRTSGRNYEQYFGPGTRLTVT.

The DNA for the CDR3 is TGTGCCAGCAGTTCGGGGACTCCGCAAGGAGACGAGCAGTACTTC. This sequence encodes CASSSGTPQGDEQYF. The chain carries TRBV6-6 and TRBJ2-7; possible D gene TRBD2, 6 bases. V was cut by 4 bases and J by 5 bases, with 18 bases left in between. The CDR3 has 15 amino acids. The germline V gene has CDR1 MNHNY and CDR2 SVGAGI (reference sequence).

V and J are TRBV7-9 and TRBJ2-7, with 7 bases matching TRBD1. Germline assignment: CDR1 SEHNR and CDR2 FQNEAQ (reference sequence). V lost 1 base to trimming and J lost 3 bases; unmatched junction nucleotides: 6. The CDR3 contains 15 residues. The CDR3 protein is CASSLEGTVGYEQYF. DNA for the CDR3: TGTGCCAGCAGCTTAGAGGGGACAGTTGGCTACGAGCAGTACTTC.